This entry concerns a single T cell receptor (beta chain). Its matching antigen is unknown. The junction and the germline gene differ at one end; a read error may be behind it. Germline V lookup: CDR1 SGHRS, CDR2 YFSETQ. This CDR3 is 15 amino acids long. This sample is part of a study of shared clonotypes between healthy human individuals. Findings and limits, study-wide: The study generally estimated greater richness for naive than memory subsets.

Donors were healthy HIV-negative adults without recent acute infections or vaccinations. Each donor was a Caucasian adult residing in Nashville, Tennessee. The table came from immunoSEQ multiplex PCR; TCRdb's copy has only in-frame clones and leaves some out. The sample records around 550,000 clones, roughly 95% being singletons. Sequenced sample: naive CD4+ T cells sorted from blood. This sample's subset: CD45RA+ positively selected. This sequence was found in a woman aged 25 to 39 in good health. The V and J genes are TRBV5-1 and TRBJ2-7; tentatively, D is TRBD2 (5 bases). CDR3 nucleotides: TGCGCCAGCAGCCCGGCCGGGGAAGGCGGTCCCGAGCGGTACTTC. Translating it yields CASSPAGEGGPERYF.